This T cell receptor (beta chain) came from a study of control samples from healthy donors and cancer patients. This clone has just a few counts. Sequencing used immunoSEQ multiplex PCR; TCRdb keeps in-frame clones, though not all of them. The sample lists over 65,000 clones, approximately 88% seen once, with 8.5% to 10% in the top ten. V lost 2 bases and J lost 1, with 17 bases in between. The CDR3 is 18 residues long. The V gene's germline CDR1 is LGHNA and CDR2 YSLEER. Material for sequencing was PBMCs. This chain connects TRBV4-3 to TRBJ2-2; the D gene could be TRBD1 or TRBD2 (5 bases each). The TCR was taken from a woman between 45 and 60 years old with colorectal cancer. The chain's CDR3 is CASSQPALGAGNTGELFF. CDR3 coding DNA: TGCGCCAGCAGCCAACCCGCCTTAGGGGCGGGGAACACCGGGGAGCTGTTTTTT.